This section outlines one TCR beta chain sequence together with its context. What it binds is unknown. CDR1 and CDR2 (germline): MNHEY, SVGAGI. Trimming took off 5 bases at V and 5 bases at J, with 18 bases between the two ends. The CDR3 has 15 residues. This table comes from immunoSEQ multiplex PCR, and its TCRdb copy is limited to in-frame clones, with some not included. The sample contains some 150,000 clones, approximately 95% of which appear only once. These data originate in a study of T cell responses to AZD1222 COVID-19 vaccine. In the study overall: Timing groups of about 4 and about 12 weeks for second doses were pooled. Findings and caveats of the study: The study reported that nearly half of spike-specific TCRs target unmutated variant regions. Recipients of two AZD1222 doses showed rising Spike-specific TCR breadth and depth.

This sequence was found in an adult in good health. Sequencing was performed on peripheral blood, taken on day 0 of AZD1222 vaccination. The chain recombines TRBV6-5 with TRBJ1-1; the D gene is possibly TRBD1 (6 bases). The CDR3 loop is CASSMGAGRSTEAFF. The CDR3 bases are TGTGCCAGCAGTATGGGGGCAGGGAGGAGTACTGAAGCTTTCTTT.